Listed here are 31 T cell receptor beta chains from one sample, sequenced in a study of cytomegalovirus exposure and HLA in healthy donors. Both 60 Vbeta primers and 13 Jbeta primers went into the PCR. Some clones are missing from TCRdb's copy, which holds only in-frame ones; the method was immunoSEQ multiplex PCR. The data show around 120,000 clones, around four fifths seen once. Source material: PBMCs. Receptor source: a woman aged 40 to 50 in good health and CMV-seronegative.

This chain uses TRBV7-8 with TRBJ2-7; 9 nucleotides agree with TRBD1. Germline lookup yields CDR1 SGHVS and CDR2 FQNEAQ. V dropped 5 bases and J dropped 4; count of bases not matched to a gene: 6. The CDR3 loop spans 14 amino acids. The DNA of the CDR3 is TGTGCCAGCAGCCGCGGGGGACAGGGATACGAGCAGTACTTC. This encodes CASSRGGQGYEQYF. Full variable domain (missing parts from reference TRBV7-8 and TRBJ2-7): GAGVSQSPRYKVAKRGQDVALRCDPISGHVSLFWYQQALGQGPEFLTYFQNEAQLDKSGLPSDRFFAERPEGSVSTLKIQRTQQEDSAVYLCASSRGGQGYEQYFGPGTRLTVT.

This chain's CDR3 is CAISVSPGQGNYGYTF. CDR3 in DNA: TGTGCCATCAGTGTATCGCCGGGACAGGGAAACTATGGCTACACCTTC. V usage is TRBV10-3 and J usage is TRBJ1-2; 9 bases map to TRBD1. The CDR3 is 16 residues long. From germline, CDR1 is ENHRY and CDR2 SYGVKD. The V and J ends lost 4 bases and 2 bases, in that order; junction bases with no gene match: 8.

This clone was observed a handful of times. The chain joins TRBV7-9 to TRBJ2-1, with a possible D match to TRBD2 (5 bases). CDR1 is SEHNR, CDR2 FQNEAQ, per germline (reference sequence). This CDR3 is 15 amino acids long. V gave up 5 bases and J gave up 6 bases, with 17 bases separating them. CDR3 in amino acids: CASSRPVALGNEQFF. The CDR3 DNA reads TGTGCCAGCAGCCGCCCGGTAGCGTTGGGCAATGAGCAGTTCTTC.

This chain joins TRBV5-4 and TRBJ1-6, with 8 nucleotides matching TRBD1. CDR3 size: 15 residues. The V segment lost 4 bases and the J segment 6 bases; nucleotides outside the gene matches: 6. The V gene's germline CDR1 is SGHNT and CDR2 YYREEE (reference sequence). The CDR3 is CASSPGQGGNSPLHF. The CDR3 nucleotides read TGTGCCAGCAGCCCAGGACAGGGAGGTAATTCACCCCTCCACTTT.

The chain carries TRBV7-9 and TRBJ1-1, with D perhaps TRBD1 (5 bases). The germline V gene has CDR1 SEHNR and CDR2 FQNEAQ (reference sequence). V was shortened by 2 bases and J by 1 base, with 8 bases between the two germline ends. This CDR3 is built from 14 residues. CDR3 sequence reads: CASSLNQGNTEAFF. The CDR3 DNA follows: TGTGCCAGCAGCTTAAACCAGGGGAACACTGAAGCTTTCTTT.

The CDR3 DNA follows: TGCGCCAGCAGCCAAGGCAAAGGACTGAGCTCCTACAATGAGCAGTTCTTC. This gives the protein CASSQGKGLSSYNEQFF. V and J are TRBV4-3 and TRBJ2-1, with D possibly matching TRBD2 (5 bases). V was cut by 1 base and J by 0 bases, with 13 bases left in between. Germline loops: CDR1 LGHNA, CDR2 YSLEER. The CDR3 covers 17 residues.

Here the CDR3 reads CSAARGSHEQYF. The CDR3 region has the DNA TGCAGCGCGGCGCGGGGGTCCCACGAGCAGTACTTC. The chain employs TRBV29-1 and TRBJ2-5; TRBD2 matches 7 bases. The closer fit of TRBJ2-7 to the DNA end suggests the J call may be wrong. The CDR3 is made up of 12 amino acids. Germline V gives CDR1 SQVTM, CDR2 ANQGSEA.

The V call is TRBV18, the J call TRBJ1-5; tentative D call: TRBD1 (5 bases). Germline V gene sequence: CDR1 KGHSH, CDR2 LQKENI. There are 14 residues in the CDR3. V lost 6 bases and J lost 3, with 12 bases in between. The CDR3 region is CASSPGVTNQPQHF. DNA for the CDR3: TGTGCCAGCTCCCCGGGGGTCACCAATCAGCCCCAGCATTTT.

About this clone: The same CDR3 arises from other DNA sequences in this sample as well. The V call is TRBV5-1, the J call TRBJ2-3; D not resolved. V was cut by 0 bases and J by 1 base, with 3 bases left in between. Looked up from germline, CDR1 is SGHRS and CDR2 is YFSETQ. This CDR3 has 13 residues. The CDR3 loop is CASSLAGTDTQYF. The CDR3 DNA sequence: TGCGCCAGCAGCTTGGCCGGCACAGATACGCAGTATTTT.

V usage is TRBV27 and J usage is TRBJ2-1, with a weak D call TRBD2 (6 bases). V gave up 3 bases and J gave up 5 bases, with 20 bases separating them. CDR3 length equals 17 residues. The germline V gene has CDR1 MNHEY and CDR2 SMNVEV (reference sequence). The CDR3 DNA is TGTGCCAGCAGTTTCCACGGAGGGGAGTCGCCCCACAATGAGCAGTTCTTC. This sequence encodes CASSFHGGESPHNEQFF.

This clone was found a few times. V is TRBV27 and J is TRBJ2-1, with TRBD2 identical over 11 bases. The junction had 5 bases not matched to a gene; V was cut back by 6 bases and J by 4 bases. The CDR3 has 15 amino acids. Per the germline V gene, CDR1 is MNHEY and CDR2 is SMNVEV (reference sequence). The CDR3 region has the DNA TGTGCCAGCAGCTCTAGCGGGAGGCCATACAATGAGCAGTTCTTC. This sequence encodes CASSSSGRPYNEQFF.

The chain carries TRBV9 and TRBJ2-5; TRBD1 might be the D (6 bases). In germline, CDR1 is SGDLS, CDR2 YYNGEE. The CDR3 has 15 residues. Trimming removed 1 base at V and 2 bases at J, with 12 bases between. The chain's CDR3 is CASSVHGGSQETQYF. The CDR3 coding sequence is TGTGCCAGCAGCGTACATGGGGGCAGTCAAGAGACCCAGTACTTC. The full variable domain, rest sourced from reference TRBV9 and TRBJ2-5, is DSGVTQTPKHLITATGQRVTLRCSPRSGDLSVYWYQQSLDQGLQFLIQYYNGEERAKGNILERFSAQQFPDLHSELNLSSLELGDSALYFCASSVHGGSQETQYFGPGTRLLVL.

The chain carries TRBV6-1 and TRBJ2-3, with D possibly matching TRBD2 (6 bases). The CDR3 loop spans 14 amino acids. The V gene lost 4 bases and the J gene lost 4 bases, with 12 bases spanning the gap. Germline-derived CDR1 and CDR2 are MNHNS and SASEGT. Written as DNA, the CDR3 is TGTGCCAGCAGTGGCGCGGGGTCCCCAGATACGCAGTATTTT. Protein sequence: CASSGAGSPDTQYF.

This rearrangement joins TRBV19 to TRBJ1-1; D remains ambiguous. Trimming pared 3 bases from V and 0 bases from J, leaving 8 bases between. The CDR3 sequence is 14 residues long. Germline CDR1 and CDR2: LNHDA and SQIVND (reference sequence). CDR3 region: CASSIMQMNTEAFF. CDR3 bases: TGTGCCAGTAGTATTATGCAGATGAACACTGAAGCTTTCTTT.

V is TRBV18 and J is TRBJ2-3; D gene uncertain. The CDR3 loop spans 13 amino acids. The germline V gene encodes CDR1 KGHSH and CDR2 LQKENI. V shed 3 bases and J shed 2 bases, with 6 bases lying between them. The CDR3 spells CASSPPITDTQYF. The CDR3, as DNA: TGTGCCAGCTCACCCCCTATCACAGATACGCAGTATTTT.

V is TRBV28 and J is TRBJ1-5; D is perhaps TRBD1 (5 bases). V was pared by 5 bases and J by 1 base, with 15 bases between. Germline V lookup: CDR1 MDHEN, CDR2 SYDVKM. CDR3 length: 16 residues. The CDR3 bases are TGTGCCAGCAGTCTTAGGGCGGGGCACAGCAATCAGCCCCAGCATTTT. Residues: CASSLRAGHSNQPQHF.

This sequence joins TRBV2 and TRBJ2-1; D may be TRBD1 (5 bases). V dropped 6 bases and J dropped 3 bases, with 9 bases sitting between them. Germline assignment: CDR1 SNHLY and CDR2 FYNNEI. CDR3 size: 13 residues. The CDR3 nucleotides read TGTGCCAGCAGCGCCGACAGCTACAATGAGCAGTTCTTC. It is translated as CASSADSYNEQFF.

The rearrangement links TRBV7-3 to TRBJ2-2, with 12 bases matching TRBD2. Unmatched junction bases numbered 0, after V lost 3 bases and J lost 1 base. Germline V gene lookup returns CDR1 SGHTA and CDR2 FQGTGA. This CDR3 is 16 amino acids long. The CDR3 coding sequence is TGTGCCAGCAGCTTGACTAGCGGGGGGAACACCGGGGAGCTGTTTTTT. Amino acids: CASSLTSGGNTGELFF. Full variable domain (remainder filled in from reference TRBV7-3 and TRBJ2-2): GAGVSQTPSNKVTEKGKYVELRCDPISGHTALYWYRQSLGQGPEFLIYFQGTGAADDSGLPNDRFFAVRPEGSVSTLKIQRTERGDSAVYLCASSLTSGGNTGELFFGEGSRLTVL.

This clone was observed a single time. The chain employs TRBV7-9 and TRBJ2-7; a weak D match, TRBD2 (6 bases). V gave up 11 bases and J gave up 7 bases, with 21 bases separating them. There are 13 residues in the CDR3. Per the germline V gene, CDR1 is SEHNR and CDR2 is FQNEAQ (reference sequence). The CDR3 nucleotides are TGTGCCGAGACGGATCAAAATGGGAGGGAGCAGTACTTC. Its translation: CAETDQNGREQYF. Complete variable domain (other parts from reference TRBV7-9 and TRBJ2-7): DTGVSQNPRHKITKRGQNVTFRCDPISEHNRLYWYRQTLGQGPEFLTYFQNEAQLEKSRLLSDRFSAERPKGSFSTLEIQRTEQGDSAMYLCAETDQNGREQYFGPGTRLTVT.

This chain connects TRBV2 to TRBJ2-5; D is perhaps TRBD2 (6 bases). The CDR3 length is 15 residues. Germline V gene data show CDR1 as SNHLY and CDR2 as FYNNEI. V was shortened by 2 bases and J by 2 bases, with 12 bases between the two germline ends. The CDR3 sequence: CASSEQVTSQETQYF. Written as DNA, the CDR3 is TGTGCCAGCAGTGAACAGGTGACTAGTCAAGAGACCCAGTACTTC.

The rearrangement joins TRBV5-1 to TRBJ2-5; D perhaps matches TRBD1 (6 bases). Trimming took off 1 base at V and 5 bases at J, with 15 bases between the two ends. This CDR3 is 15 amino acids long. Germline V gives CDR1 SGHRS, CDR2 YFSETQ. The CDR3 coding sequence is TGCGCCAGCAGCTTGCCGCAGGGGAGTGGGGAGACCCAGTACTTC. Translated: CASSLPQGSGETQYF.

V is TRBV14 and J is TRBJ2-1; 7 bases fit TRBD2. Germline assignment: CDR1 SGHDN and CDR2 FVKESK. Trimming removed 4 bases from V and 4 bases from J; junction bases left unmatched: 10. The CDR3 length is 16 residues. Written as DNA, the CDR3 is TGTGCCAGCAGCCGTGACCGGGACTACCCGTACAATGAGCAGTTCTTC. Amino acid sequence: CASSRDRDYPYNEQFF.

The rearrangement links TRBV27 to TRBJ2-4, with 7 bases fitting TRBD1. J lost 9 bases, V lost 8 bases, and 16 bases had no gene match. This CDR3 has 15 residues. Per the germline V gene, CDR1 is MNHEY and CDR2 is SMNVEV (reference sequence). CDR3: CASPTGSFGRGIQYF. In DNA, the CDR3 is TGTGCCAGCCCGACAGGGTCTTTTGGTCGTGGCATTCAGTACTTC.

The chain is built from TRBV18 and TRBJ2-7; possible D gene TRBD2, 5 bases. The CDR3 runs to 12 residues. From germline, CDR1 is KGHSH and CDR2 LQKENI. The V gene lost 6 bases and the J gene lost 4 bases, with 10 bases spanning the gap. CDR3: CASSPEGYEQYF. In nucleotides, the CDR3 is TGTGCCAGCTCCCCAGAGGGTTACGAGCAGTACTTC.

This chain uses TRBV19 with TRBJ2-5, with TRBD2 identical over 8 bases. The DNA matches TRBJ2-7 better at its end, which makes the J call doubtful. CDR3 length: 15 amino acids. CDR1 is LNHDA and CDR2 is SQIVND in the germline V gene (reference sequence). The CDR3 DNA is TGTGCCAGTAGTACCACCGGGACTAGCTCCTACGAGCAGTACTTC. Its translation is CASSTTGTSSYEQYF.

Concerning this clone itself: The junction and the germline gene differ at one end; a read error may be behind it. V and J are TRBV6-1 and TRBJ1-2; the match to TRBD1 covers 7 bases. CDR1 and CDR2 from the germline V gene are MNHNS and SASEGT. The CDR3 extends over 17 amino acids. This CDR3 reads CAGSDPGLGQPNYGYTF. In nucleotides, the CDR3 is TGTGCCGGCAGTGACCCTGGACTGGGACAGCCCAACTATGGCTACACCTTC.

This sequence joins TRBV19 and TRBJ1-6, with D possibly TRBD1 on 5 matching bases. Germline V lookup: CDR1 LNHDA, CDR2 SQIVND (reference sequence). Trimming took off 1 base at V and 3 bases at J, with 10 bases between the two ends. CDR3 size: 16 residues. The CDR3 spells CASSIARGDYNSPLHF. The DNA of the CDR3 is TGTGCCAGTAGTATAGCTCGGGGGGACTATAATTCACCCCTCCACTTT.

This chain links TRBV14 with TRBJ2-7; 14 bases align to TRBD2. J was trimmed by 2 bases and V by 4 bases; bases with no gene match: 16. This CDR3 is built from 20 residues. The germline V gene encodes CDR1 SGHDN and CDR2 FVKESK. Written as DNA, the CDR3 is TGTGCCAGCAGCCGCACACCGGGACTAGCGGGAGTTTCCCCCACCTACGAGCAGTACTTC. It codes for CASSRTPGLAGVSPTYEQYF.

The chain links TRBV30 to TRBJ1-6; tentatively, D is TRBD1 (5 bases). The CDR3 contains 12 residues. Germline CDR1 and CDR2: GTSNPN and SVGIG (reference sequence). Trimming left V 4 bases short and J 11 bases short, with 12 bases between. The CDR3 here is CAWTGLWTPLHF. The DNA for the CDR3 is TGTGCCTGGACAGGGCTTTGGACACCCCTCCACTTT. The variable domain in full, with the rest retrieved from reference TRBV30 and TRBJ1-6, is SQTIHQWPATLVQPVGSPLSLECTVEGTSNPNLYWYRQAAGRGLQLLFYSVGIGQISSEVPQNLSASRPQDRQFILSSKKLLLSDSGFYLCAWTGLWTPLHFGNGTRLTVT.

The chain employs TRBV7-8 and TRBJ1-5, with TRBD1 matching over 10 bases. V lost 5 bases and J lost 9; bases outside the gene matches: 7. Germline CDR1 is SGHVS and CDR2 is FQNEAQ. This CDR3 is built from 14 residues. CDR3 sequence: CASSLGQGEGPQHF. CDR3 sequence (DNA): TGTGCCAGCAGCCTAGGACAGGGGGAAGGGCCCCAGCATTTT.

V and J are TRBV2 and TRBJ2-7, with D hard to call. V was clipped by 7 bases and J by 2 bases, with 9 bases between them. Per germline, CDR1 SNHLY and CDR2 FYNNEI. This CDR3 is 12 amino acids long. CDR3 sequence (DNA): TGTGCCAGCACCCAGACTGCCTACGAGCAGTACTTC. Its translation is CASTQTAYEQYF.